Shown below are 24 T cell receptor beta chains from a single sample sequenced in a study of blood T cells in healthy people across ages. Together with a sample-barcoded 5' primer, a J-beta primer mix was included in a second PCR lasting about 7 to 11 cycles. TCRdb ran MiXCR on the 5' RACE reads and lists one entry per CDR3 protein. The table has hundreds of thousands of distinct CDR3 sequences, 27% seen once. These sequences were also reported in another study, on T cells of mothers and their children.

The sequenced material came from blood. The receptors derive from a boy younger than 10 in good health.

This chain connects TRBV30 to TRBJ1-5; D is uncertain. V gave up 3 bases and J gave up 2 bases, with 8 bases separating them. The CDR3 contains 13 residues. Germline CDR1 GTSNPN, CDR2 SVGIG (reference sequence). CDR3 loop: CAWSYRGNQPQHF. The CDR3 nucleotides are TGTGCCTGGAGCTACAGAGGCAATCAGCCCCAGCATTTT.

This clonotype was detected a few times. The CDR3 bases are TGTGCCAGCGGCAACCGGGCCAGCGTCAATGAGCAGTTCTTC. Translation gives CASGNRASVNEQFF. The chain recombines TRBV6-5 with TRBJ2-1; D gene ambiguous. The CDR3 extends over 14 amino acids. V was cut by 8 bases and J by 6 bases, with 17 bases left in between. CDR1 is MNHEY, CDR2 SVGAGI, per germline.

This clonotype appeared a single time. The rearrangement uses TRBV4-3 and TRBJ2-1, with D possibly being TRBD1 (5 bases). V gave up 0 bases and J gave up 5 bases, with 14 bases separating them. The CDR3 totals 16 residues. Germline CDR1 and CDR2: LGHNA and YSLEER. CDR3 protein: CASSQDGAGANNEQFF. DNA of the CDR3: TGCGCCAGCAGCCAAGATGGGGCAGGAGCTAACAATGAGCAGTTCTTC.

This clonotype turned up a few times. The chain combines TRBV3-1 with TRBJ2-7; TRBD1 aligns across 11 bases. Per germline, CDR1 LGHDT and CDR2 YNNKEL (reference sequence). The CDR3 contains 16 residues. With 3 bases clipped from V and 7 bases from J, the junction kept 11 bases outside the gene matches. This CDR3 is CASSQDPGTGGKEQYF. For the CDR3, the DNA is TGTGCCAGCAGCCAGGATCCCGGGACAGGGGGTAAGGAGCAGTACTTC.

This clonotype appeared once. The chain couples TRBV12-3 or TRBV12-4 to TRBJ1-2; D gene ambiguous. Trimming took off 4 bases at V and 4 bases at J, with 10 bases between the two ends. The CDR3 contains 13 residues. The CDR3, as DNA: TGTGCCAGCAGTTCTTCCGGGATCTATGGCTACACCTTC. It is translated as CASSSSGIYGYTF.

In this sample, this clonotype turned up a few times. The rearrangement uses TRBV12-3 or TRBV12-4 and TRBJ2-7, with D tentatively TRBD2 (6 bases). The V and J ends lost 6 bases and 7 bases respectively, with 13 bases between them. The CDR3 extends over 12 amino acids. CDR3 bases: TGTGCCAGCAGGGACGGGGGTGGGGAGCAGTACTTC. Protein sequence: CASRDGGGEQYF.

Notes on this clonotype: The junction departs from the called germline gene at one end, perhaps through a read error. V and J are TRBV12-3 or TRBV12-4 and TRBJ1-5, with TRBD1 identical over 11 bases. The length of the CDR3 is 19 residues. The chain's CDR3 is CAGSLAGTGGGRGYQPQHF. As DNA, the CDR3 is TGTGCCGGCAGTTTAGCCGGGACAGGGGGTGGTCGAGGGTATCAGCCCCAGCATTTT.

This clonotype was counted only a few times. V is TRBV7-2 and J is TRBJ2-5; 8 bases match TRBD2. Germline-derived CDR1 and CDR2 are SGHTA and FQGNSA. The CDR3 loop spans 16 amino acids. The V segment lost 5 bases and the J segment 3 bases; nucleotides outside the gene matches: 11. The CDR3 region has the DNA TGTGCCAGCAGCCAGGGAGCGGGAGATTTGGAAGAGACCCAGTACTTC. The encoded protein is CASSQGAGDLEETQYF.

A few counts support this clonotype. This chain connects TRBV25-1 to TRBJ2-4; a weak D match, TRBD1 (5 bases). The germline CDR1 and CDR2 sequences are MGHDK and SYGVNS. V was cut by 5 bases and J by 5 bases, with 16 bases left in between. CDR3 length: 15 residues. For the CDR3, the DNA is TGTGCCAGCAGTCACACCGGGTGGGGCGAAAACATTCAGTACTTC. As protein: CASSHTGWGENIQYF.

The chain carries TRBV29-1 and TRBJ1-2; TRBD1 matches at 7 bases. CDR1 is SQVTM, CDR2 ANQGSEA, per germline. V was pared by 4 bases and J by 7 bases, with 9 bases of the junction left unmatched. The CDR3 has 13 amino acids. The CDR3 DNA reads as TGCAGCGTTGCCCCCACAGGGGAGGGTGGCTACACCTTC. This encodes CSVAPTGEGGYTF.

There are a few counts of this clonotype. CDR3 coding DNA: TGTGCCAGCAGTTACTCGAAGGTCCGATGGTACCAAGAGACCCAGTACTTC. Encoded protein: CASSYSKVRWYQETQYF. The chain uses TRBV6-5 and TRBJ2-5; D not resolved. Germline CDR1 and CDR2: MNHEY and SVGAGI. The CDR3 loop spans 17 amino acids. Between the trimmed V and J ends, which lost 0 bases and 0 bases, there was a span of 14 bases.

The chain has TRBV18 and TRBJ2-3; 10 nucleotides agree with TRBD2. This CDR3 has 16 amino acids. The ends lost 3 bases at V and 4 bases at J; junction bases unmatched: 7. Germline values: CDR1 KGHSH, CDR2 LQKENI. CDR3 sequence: CASSPLPGLASDTQYF. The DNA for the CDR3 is TGTGCCAGCTCACCCCTCCCGGGACTAGCGTCAGATACGCAGTATTTT.

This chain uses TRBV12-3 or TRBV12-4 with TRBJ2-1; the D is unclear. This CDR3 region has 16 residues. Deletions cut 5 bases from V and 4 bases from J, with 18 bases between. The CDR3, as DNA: TGTGCCAGCAGTCCCCGAGGCGGCCGTTTTTACAATGAGCAGTTCTTC. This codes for CASSPRGGRFYNEQFF.

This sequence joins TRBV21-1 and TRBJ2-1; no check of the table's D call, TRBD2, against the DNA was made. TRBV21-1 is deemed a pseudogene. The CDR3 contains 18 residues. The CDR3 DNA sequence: TGTGCCAGCAGCACTACACTGGGACTAGCCCCCTGGGACAATGAGCAGTTCTTC. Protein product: CASSTTLGLAPWDNEQFF.

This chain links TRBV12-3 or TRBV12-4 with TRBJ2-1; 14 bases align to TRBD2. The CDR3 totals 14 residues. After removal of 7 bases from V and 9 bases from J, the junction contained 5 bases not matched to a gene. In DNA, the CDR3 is TGTGCCAGCACCCTAGGACTAGCGGGAGGTGAGCAGTTCTTC. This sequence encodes CASTLGLAGGEQFF.

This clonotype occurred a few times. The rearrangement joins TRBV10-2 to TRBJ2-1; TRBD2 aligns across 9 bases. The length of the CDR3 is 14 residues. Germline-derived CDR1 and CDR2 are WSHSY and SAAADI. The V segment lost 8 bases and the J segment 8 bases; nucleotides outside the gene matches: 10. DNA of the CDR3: TGCGCCAGCTGCTCCGGGACTAGCAGCTATGAGCAGTTCTTC. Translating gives CASCSGTSSYEQFF.

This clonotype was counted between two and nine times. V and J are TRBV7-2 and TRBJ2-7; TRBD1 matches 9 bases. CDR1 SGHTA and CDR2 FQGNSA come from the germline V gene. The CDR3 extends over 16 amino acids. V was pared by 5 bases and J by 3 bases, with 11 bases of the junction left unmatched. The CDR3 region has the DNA TGTGCCAGCAGCGAGAAATCCGGGACAGGGATCTACGAGCAGTACTTC. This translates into CASSEKSGTGIYEQYF.

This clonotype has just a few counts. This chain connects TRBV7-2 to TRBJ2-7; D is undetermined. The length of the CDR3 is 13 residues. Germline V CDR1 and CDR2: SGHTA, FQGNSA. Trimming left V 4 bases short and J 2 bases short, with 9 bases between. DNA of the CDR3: TGTGCCAGCAGCTCAATCCCTACCTACGAGCAGTACTTC. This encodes CASSSIPTYEQYF. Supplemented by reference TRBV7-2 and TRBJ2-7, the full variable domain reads GAGVSQSPSNKVTEKGKDVELRCDPISGHTALYWYRQSLGQGLEFLIYFQGNSAPDKSGLPSDRFSAERTGGSVSTLTIQRTQQEDSAVYLCASSSIPTYEQYFGPGTRLTVT.

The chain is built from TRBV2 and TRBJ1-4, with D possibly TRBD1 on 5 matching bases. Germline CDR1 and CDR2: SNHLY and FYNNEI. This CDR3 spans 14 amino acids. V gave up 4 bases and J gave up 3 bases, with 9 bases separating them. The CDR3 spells CASSVRGANEKLFF. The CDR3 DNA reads TGTGCCAGCAGTGTACGGGGGGCTAATGAAAAACTGTTTTTT.

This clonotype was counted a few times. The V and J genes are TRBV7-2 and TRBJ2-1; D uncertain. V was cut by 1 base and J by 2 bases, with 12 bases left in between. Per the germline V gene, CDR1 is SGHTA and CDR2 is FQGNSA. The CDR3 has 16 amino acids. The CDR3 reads CASSLVPNSPYNEQFF. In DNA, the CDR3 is TGTGCCAGCAGCTTAGTACCTAACTCGCCCTACAATGAGCAGTTCTTC. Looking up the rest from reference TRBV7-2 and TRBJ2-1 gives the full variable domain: GAGVSQSPSNKVTEKGKDVELRCDPISGHTALYWYRQSLGQGLEFLIYFQGNSAPDKSGLPSDRFSAERTGGSVSTLTIQRTQQEDSAVYLCASSLVPNSPYNEQFFGPGTRLTVL.

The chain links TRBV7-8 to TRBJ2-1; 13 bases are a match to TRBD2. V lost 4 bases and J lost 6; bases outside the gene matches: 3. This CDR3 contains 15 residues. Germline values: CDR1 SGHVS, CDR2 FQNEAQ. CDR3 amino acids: CASSYRTSGSNEQFF. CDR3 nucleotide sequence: TGTGCCAGCAGCTATAGGACTAGCGGGAGCAATGAGCAGTTCTTC.

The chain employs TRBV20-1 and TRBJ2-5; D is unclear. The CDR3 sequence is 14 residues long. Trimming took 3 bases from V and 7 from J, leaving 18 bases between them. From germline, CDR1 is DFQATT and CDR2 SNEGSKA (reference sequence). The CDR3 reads CSARGRSFGWTQYF. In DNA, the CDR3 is TGCAGTGCTAGGGGCCGGTCCTTCGGTTGGACCCAGTACTTC.

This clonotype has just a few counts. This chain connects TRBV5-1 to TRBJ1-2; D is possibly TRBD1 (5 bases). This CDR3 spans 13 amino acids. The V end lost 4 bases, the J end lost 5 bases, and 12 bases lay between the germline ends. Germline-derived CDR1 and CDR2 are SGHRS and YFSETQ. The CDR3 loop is CASSPDTTYGYTF. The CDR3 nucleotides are TGCGCCAGCAGCCCGGACACGACATATGGCTACACCTTC.

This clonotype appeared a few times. The CDR3 DNA reads TGCGCCAGCAGCGTCTCTGCGGGAGACACTGAAGCTTTCTTT. This encodes CASSVSAGDTEAFF. The rearrangement joins TRBV5-1 to TRBJ1-1; no clear D gene. Deletions cut 4 bases from V and 3 bases from J, with 13 bases between. There are 14 residues in the CDR3. Germline CDR1 is SGHRS and CDR2 is YFSETQ. The full variable domain, with the rest looked up from reference TRBV5-1 and TRBJ1-1, is KAGVTQTPRYLIKTRGQQVTLSCSPISGHRSVSWYQQTPGQGLQFLFEYFSETQRNKGNFPGRFSGRQFSNSRSEMNVSTLELGDSALYLCASSVSAGDTEAFFGQGTRLTVV.